The 2 T cell receptor beta chains given below trace back to one sample, sequenced in a study of OX40 agonist ivuxolimab in advanced cancers. Only in-frame clones appear in the TCRdb table, and some are missing; sequencing was by immunoSEQ multiplex PCR. The sample gives 65,000 to 90,000 clones, roughly 91% of which show up once; over 2% is in the top ten. The input for sequencing was CD4+ or CD8+ T cells sorted from blood, taken in a trial of the OX40 agonist ivuxolimab. The receptors were sampled from an adult with an advanced solid tumor such as melanoma, head and neck, liver or kidney cancer.

V and J are TRBV5-1 and TRBJ1-5; D call uncertain. The germline CDR1 and CDR2 sequences are SGHRS and YFSETQ. V lost 0 bases and J lost 8, with 18 bases in between. CDR3 size: 16 residues. DNA for the CDR3: TGCGCCAGCAGCTTGGCCCCAGCCGGGGTTGGGGAGCCCCAGCATTTT. It codes for CASSLAPAGVGEPQHF.

There are a few counts of this clone. This rearrangement joins TRBV30 to TRBJ1-2; D remains ambiguous. The germline gives CDR1 GTSNPN, CDR2 SVGIG (reference sequence). V was cut by 3 bases and J by 4 bases, with 18 bases left in between. The CDR3 is 15 residues long. The CDR3 reads CAWRDVGAIGYGYTF. The CDR3 region has the DNA TGTGCCTGGAGGGACGTCGGCGCTATAGGCTATGGCTACACCTTC.